Below, one T cell receptor (beta chain) is given with its context. Its antigen is not yet known. Per-nucleotide qualities are absent, and no much larger clonotype sits a single base away. TRB sequencing used genomic DNA with the immunoSEQ assay at survey resolution or the hsTCRB kit. The published analysis was carried out like this. The immunoSEQ software handled the initial read processing, while the LymphoSeq R package was used for the repertoire analyses. Clonality was computed as 1 minus normalized Shannon entropy, and a Gini coefficient was also calculated for each TRB dataset. To infer phenotypes in unsorted samples, TRB sequences from sorted subsets of the recipient or donor were mapped onto the unsorted samples of the same recipient. What TCRdb holds here is the immuneACCESS table cut down to in-frame rearrangements. Part of the clones is not present; checked against another copy, under half of the missing clones reflect an unresolved V gene, and the others are unexplained. For V, J and clone size, that table is used; D and trimming come from the DNA. This sample has approximately 39,000 clones in the table, none counted a single time. The top ten constitute 2% to 3% of the sample.

This sample is drawn from a study of T cells after posttransplantation cyclophosphamide (dated by TCRdb to between 2015 and 2016). Study-wide context: Using TRB sequencing, the study followed how the T cell repertoire reconstituted after myeloablative bone marrow transplantation in which posttransplantation cyclophosphamide served as GVHD prophylaxis. TRB sequencing was performed on blood from all 35 or so PTCy patients with 1-year posttransplant specimens. Because TRA and TRB clonality were tightly correlated in fewer than 10 samples, subsequent TCR analyses were focused on TRB only. Public TRB sequences were queried against a database of over 3,000 sequences associated with responses to pathogens, tumor antigens, self-antigens and alloantigens. TRB sequencing was also done on up to about 3 additional blood samples from 2 to 5.2 years after transplant in 3 patients, and on pretransplant blood from 4 patients. Samples from a few dozen PTCy-treated patients, along with samples from roughly 15 of their related bone marrow donors, underwent antigen receptor sequencing. Summary of the overall study and its limitations: Across roughly 48 patients, TRB clonality was highly associated with recipient CMV seropositivity and CMV reactivation, and diversity in PTCy patients was similar to diversity in CNI/methotrexate controls. The TRB repertoires of T cells infiltrating skin or GI tract showed only limited overlap with the TRB repertoires of T cells in blood. Donor-recipient similarity was low at 1-2 months but increased during the first year, and donor CD8+ memory clones often dominated later blood repertoires.

Spanning cysteine to phenylalanine, the CDR3 consists of 15 amino acids. The DNA shown is the 45-base CDR3, in frame from base 1. From a lookup of the germline V gene, CDR1 and CDR2 are MGHDK and SYGVNS. Trimming removed 7 bases from V and 0 bases from J, leaving 13 bases between the germline ends. On the day of marrow donation, related bone marrow donors gave peripheral blood samples. Peripheral blood and bone marrow mononuclear cells were isolated by Ficoll-Hypaque density centrifugation and cryopreserved. Rearrangement joined TRBV25-1 to TRBJ2-1, and TRBD2 may be the D gene, going by 6 matching bases. The source material was PBMCs. The sequence was obtained from a man aged 50-59 years in good health, CMV-negative, and a related stem cell transplant donor. CDR3 protein: CASTGPGGSYNEQFF. The DNA is as follows: TGTGCCAGCACCGGACCCGGGGGCTCCTACAATGAGCAGTTCTTC.